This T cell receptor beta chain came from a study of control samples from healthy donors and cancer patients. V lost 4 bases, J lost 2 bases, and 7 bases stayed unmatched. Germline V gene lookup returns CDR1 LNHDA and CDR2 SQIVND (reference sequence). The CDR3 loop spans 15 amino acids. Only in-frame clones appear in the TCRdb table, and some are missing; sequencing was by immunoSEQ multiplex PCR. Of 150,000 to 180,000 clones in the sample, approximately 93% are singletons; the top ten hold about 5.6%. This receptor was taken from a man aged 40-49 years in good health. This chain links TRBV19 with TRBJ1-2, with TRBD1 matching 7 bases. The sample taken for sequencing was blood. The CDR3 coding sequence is TGTGCCAGTAGTACCCTAGGGGGCCTAAACTATGGCTACACCTTC. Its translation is CASSTLGGLNYGYTF.